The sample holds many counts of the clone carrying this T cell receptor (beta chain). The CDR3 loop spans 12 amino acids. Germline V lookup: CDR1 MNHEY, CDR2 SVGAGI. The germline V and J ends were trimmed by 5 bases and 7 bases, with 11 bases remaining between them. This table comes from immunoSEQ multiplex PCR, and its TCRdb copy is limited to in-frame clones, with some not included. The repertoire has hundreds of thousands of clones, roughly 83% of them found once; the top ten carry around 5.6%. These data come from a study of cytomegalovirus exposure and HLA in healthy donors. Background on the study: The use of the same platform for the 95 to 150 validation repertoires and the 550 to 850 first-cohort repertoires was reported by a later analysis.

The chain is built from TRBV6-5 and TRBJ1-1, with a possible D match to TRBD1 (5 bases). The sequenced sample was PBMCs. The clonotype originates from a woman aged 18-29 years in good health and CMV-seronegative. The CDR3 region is CASSMRGDEAFF. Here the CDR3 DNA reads TGTGCCAGCAGTATGAGAGGGGATGAAGCTTTCTTT.